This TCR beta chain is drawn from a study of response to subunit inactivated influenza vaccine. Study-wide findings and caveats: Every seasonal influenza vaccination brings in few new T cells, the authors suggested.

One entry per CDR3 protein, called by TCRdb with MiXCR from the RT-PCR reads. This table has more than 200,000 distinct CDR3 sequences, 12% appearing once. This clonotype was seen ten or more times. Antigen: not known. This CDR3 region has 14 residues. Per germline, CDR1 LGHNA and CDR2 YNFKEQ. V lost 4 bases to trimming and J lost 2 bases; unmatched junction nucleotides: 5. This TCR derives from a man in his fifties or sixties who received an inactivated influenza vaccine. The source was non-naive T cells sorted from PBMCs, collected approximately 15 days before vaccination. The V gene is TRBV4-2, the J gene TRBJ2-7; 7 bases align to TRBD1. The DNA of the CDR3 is TGTGCCAGCAGCCCCCGGGACAGAGCCTACGAGCAGTACTTC. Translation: CASSPRDRAYEQYF.